This TCR beta chain came from a study of cytomegalovirus exposure and HLA in healthy donors. The wider study: Within an early data release were 65 million to 90 million unique TCRs drawn from HLA-typed donors. General study findings and limits: CMV serostatus was the sole immune exposure information available. Later analysis revealed greater clonal expansion in HLA-associated TCR beta chains than in equally common others.

CDR1 is PRHDT, CDR2 FYEKMQ, per germline (reference sequence). The J segment lost 4 bases and the V segment lost 5 bases, leaving 13 bases of the junction unmatched. The CDR3 length is 17 residues. On this clone itself: Its target is not known.

The PCR contained 60 Vbeta and 13 Jbeta primers. Profiled with immunoSEQ multiplex PCR; TCRdb holds only in-frame clones, not every one. This sample carries about 130,000 clones, 75% to 85% of them seen once, and the ten largest clones take approximately 4%. This receptor was identified in a middle-aged woman in good health and CMV-seronegative. Input material: PBMCs. The chain recombines TRBV13 with TRBJ1-2; TRBD1 matches at 10 bases. The CDR3 region has the DNA TGTGCCAGCAGCGATCGATCGGGGACAGGGGTCGGCTATGGCTACACCTTC. Translating gives CASSDRSGTGVGYGYTF. Supplemented by reference TRBV13 and TRBJ1-2, the full variable domain reads AAGVIQSPRHLIKEKRETATLKCYPIPRHDTVYWYQQGPGQDPQFLISFYEKMQSDKGSIPDRFSAQQFSDYHSELNMSSLELGDSALYFCASSDRSGTGVGYGYTFGSGTRLTVV.